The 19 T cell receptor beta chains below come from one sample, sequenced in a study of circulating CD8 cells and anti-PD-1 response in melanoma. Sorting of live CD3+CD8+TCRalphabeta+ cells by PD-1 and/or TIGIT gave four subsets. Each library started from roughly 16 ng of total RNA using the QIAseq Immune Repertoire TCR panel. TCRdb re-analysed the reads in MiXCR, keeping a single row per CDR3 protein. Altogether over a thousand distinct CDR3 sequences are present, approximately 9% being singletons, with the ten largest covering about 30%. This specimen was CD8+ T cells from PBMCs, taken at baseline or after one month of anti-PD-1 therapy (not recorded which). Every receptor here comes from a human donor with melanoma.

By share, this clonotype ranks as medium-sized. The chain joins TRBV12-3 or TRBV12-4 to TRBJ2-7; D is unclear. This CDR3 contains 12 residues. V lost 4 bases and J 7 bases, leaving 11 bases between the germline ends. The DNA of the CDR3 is TGTGCCAGCAGTTCGGGCCCGCAGGAGCAGTACTTC. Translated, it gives CASSSGPQEQYF.

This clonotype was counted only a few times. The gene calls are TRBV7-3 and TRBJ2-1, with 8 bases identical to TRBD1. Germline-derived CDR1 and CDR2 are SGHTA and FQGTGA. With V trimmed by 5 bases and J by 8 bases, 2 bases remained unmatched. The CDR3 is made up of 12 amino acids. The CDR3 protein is CASSRQGHEQFF. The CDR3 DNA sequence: TGTGCCAGCAGCAGACAGGGGCATGAGCAGTTCTTC.

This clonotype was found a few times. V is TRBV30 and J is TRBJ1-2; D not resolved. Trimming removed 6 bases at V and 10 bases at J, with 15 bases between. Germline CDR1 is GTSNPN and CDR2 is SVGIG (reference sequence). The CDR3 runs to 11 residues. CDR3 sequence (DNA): TGTGCCTGCTATACCCCCGGTGACTACACCTTC. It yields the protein CACYTPGDYTF.

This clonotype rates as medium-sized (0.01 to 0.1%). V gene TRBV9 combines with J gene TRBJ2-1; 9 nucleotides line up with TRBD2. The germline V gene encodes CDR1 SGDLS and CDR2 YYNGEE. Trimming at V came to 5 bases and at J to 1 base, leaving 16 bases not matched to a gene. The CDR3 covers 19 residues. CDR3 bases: TGTGCCAGCAGTGAACGTCCCGGGACTAGCTCTACTTCCTACAATGAGCAGTTCTTC. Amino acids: CASSERPGTSSTSYNEQFF. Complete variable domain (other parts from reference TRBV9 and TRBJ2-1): DSGVTQTPKHLITATGQRVTLRCSPRSGDLSVYWYQQSLDQGLQFLIQYYNGEERAKGNILERFSAQQFPDLHSELNLSSLELGDSALYFCASSERPGTSSTSYNEQFFGPGTRLTVL.

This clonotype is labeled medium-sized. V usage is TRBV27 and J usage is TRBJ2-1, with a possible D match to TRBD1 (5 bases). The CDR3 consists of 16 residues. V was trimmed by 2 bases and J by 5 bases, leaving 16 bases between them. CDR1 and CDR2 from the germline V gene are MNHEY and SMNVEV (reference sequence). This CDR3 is CASSLNPGWVNNEQFF. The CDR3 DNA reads TGTGCCAGCAGTTTAAACCCAGGGTGGGTTAACAATGAGCAGTTCTTC.

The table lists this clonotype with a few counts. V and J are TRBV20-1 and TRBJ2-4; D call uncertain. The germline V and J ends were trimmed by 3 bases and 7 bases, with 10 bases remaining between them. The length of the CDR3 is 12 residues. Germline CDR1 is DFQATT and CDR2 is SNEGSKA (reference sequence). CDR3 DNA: TGCAGTGCTAGCGACCGGTATAACATTCAGTACTTC. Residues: CSASDRYNIQYF.

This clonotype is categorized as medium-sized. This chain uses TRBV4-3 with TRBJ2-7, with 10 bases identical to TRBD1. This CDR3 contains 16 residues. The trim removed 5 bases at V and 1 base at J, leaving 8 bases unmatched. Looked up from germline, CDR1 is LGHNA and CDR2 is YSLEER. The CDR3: CASSFSGTGESYEQYF. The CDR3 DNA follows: TGCGCCAGCAGCTTCAGCGGGACAGGGGAGTCCTACGAGCAGTACTTC.

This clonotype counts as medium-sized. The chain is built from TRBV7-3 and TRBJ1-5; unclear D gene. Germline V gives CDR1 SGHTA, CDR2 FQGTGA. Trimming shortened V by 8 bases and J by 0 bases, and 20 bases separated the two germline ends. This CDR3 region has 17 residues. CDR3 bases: TGTGCCAGCCTCCTCAATGGGGTGGGAGTTAGCAATCAGCCCCAGCATTTT. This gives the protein CASLLNGVGVSNQPQHF.

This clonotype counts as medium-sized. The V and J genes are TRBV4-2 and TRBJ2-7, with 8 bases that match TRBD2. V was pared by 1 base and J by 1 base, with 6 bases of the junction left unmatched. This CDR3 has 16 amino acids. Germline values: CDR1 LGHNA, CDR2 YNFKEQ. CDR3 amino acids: CASSQVPAGESYEQYF. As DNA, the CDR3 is TGTGCCAGCAGCCAAGTCCCAGCGGGGGAGTCCTACGAGCAGTACTTC.

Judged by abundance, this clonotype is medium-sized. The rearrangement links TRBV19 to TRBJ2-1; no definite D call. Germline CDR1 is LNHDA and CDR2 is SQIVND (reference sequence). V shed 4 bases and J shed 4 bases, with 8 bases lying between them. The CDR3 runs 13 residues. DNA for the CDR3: TGTGCCAGTAGTACAGCCCTATACAATGAGCAGTTCTTC. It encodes CASSTALYNEQFF. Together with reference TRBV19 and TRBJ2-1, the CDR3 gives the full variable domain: DGGITQSPKYLFRKEGQNVTLSCEQNLNHDAMYWYRQDPGQGLRLIYYSQIVNDFQKGDIAEGYSVSREKKESFPLTVTSAQKNPTAFYLCASSTALYNEQFFGPGTRLTVL.

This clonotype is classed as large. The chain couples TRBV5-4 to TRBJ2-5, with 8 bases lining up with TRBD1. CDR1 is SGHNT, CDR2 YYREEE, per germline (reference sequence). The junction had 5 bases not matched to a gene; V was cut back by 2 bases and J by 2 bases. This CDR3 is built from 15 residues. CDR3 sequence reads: CASSFPGDRQETQYF. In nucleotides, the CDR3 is TGTGCCAGCAGCTTTCCCGGGGACAGGCAAGAGACCCAGTACTTC.

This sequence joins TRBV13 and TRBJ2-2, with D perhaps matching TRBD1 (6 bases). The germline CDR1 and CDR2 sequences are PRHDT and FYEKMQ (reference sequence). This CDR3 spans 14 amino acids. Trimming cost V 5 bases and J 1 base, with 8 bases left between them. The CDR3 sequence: CASSPQGNTGELFF. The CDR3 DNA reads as TGTGCCAGCAGCCCACAGGGGAACACCGGGGAGCTGTTTTTT.

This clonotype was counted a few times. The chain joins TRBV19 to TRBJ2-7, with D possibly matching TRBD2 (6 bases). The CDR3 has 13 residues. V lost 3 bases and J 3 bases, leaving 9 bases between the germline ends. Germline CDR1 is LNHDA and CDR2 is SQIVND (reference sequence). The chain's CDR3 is CASSIVGGYEQYF. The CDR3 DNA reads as TGTGCCAGTAGTATTGTGGGGGGCTACGAGCAGTACTTC.

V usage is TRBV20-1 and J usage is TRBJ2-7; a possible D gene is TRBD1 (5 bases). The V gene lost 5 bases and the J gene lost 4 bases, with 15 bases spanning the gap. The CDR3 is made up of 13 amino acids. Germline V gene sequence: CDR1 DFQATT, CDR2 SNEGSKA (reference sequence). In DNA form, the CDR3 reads TGCAGTGCTCAAGACAGTAGTCCTTACGAGCAGTACTTC. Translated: CSAQDSSPYEQYF.

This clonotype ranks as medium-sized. The CDR3 here is CAISAVGIDASGNTIYF. The CDR3 bases are TGTGCCATCAGTGCGGTAGGGATTGACGCTTCTGGAAACACCATATATTTT. This sequence joins TRBV10-3 and TRBJ1-3; D gene ambiguous. This CDR3 is 17 amino acids long. V was clipped by 4 bases and J by 1 base, with 17 bases between them. Germline-derived CDR1 and CDR2 are ENHRY and SYGVKD.

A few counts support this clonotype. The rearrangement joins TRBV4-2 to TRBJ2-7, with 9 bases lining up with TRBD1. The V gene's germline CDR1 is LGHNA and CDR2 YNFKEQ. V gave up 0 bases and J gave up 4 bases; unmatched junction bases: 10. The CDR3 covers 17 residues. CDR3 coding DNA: TGTGCCAGCAGCCAAGAACCCCCGGGACAGGGACCTTACGAGCAGTACTTC. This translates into CASSQEPPGQGPYEQYF.

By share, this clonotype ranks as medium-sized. DNA for the CDR3: TGTGCCAGCAGCTTAGGCGGACTAGCGAGAGCCAAAAACATTCAGTACTTC. Amino acid sequence: CASSLGGLARAKNIQYF. V usage is TRBV7-2 and J usage is TRBJ2-4, with 9 bases matching TRBD2. V lost 1 base, J lost 0 bases, and 4 bases stayed unmatched. The CDR3 spans 17 residues. CDR1 SGHTA and CDR2 FQGNSA come from the germline V gene.

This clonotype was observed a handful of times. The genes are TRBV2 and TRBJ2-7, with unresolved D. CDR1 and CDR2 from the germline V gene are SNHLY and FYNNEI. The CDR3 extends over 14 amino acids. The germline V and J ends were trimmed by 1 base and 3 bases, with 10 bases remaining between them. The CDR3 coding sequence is TGTGCCAGCAGTGAAGATCGACTGCTCTACGAGCAGTACTTC. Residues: CASSEDRLLYEQYF.

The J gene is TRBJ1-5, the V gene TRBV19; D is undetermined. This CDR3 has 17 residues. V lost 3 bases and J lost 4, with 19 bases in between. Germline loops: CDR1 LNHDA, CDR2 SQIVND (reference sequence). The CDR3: CASSMTEWGDPNQPQHF. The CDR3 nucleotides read TGTGCCAGTAGTATGACTGAGTGGGGAGACCCTAATCAGCCCCAGCATTTT.